A selection of T cell receptor beta chains follows, all from one sample in a study of response to subunit inactivated influenza vaccine. TCRdb processed the RT-PCR reads anew with MiXCR; each CDR3 protein has one entry. This sample carries 400,000 to 650,000 distinct CDR3 sequences, approximately 6.9% of them seen once, and the ten largest clones take about 12%. Sequencing used PBMCs from blood, obtained 23 months after vaccination. Source of these receptors: a man between 50 and 75 years old who received an inactivated influenza vaccine. Both conserved end residues are part of each CDR3. A D gene is named only where the DNA matches it firmly. Some rows have no size entry. The others give once, few or many, or a class for an expanded clone.

NA	TRBV12-3/TRBV12-4	NA	TRBJ2-6	TGTGCCAGCAGTCCCACTTTGGACAGCTACTCTGGGGCCAACGTCCTGACTTTC	CASSPTLDSYSGANVLTF
NA	TRBV6-1	NA	TRBJ2-6	TGTGCCAGCACGGCGTGGGGCTCTGGGGCCAACGTCCTGACTTTC	CASTAWGSGANVLTF
many	TRBV10-3	TRBD2	TRBJ2-1	TGTGCCATCCAGGCTAGCGGGAGCTCCTACAATGAGCAGTTCTTC	CAIQASGSSYNEQFF
NA	TRBV20-1	NA	TRBJ2-4	TGCAGTGCTAAACCCCTAGGGTGGTTGGCCAAAAACATTCAGTACTTC	CSAKPLGWLAKNIQYF
few	TRBV4-3	NA	TRBJ1-5	TGCGCCAGCAGCCTTAGGTGGGGCAATCAGCCCCAGCATTTT	CASSLRWGNQPQHF
few	TRBV5-1	NA	TRBJ2-3	TGCGCCAGCAGCTTTATTGGGGACACAGATACGCAGTATTTT	CASSFIGDTDTQYF
few	TRBV2	NA	TRBJ1-5	TGTGCCAGCAGTTTAAACCCGACAAGCGTAAGCGGGCCCCAGCATTTT	CASSLNPTSVSGPQHF
many	TRBV12-3/TRBV12-4	TRBD2	TRBJ2-1	TGTGCCAGCAGTTTAGGGACTAGCGGGGGGCTAAATGAGCAGTTCTTC	CASSLGTSGGLNEQFF
few	TRBV7-3	TRBD2	TRBJ2-1	TGTGCCAGCAGCCCAGAGGCGGGGGCCTACAATGAGCAGTTCTTC	CASSPEAGAYNEQFF
NA	TRBV5-1	NA	TRBJ2-7	TGCGCCAGCAGCTTGGAGGAGGTGGGGGGTCAGTACTTC	CASSLEEVGGQYF
NA	TRBV20-1	NA	TRBJ2-7	TGCAGTGCTAGAGATCAAGCGGTGAGCTCCTACGAGCAGTACTTC	CSARDQAVSSYEQYF
NA	TRBV6-5	NA	TRBJ2-3	TGTGCCAGCAGTTACTCGGACCGGCTTACAGATACGCAGTATTTT	CASSYSDRLTDTQYF
many	TRBV20-1	NA	TRBJ2-7	TGCAGTGCTAACGAATGGGCGGTGAGCTCCTACGAGCAGTACTTC	CSANEWAVSSYEQYF
NA	TRBV5-1	NA	TRBJ1-5	TGCGCCAGCAGCTTGCAAGGGGCCAAGGGTGCGCCCCAGCATTTT	CASSLQGAKGAPQHF
NA	TRBV2	NA	TRBJ1-5	TGTGCCAGCAGGGGAGGCAGCAATAAGCCCCAGCATTTT	CASRGGSNKPQHF
NA	TRBV7-2	TRBD2	TRBJ2-5	TGTGCCAGCAGCTCCGGGACTAGCGGGGAAAGGGGAGAGACCCAGTACTTC	CASSSGTSGERGETQYF
NA	TRBV5-1	NA	TRBJ2-1	TGCGCCAGCAGCTTGGGGGTTGCTAGGGGTTACAATGAGCAGTTCTTC	CASSLGVARGYNEQFF
few	TRBV7-2	TRBD1	TRBJ1-2	TGTGCCAGCAGCGCGAGAGGACAGGGGCCTGACTATGGCTACACCTTC	CASSARGQGPDYGYTF
NA	TRBV5-1	NA	TRBJ2-2	TGCGCCAGCAGCTTAAGGACGGACGTTTCGGGGATGCTGTTTTTT	CASSLRTDVSGMLFF
many	TRBV5-1	TRBD2	TRBJ2-3	TGCGCCAGCAGCCACGCACCATCGACTAGCGGATCAAACAGATGGACGCAGTATTTT	CASSHAPSTSGSNRWTQYF
few	TRBV10-3	NA	TRBJ2-7	TGTGCCATCAGGGACGTGGGCTACGAGCAGTACTTC	CAIRDVGYEQYF
many	TRBV29-1	NA	TRBJ2-1	TGCAGCGTTGAAGGATACCTCTGGGGGGAAAGCTCCTACAATGAGCAGTTCTTC	CSVEGYLWGESSYNEQFF
few	TRBV11-2	NA	TRBJ2-3	TGTGCCAGCAGCTTACTACGGGAGTTGCCGCAGTATTTT	CASSLLRELPQYF
many	TRBV29-1	NA	TRBJ2-3	TGCAGCGCCCTCGACGGGGCGGCAGATACGCAGTATTTT	CSALDGAADTQYF
many	TRBV6-2/TRBV6-3	NA	TRBJ2-3	TGTGCCAGCAGTTACCGACGGACAGCCACAGATACGCAGTATTTT	CASSYRRTATDTQYF
NA	TRBV20-1	NA	TRBJ1-2	TGCAGTGCTAGAGCATGGGGAATTAACTATGGCTACACCTTC	CSARAWGINYGYTF
many	TRBV7-9	NA	TRBJ2-2	TGTGCCAGCAGCTTAACGACACTAAACACCGGGGAGCTGTTTTTT	CASSLTTLNTGELFF
many	TRBV3-1	NA	TRBJ2-1	TGTGCCAGCAGCCATGATACAGGGCTTGGGTCCGACGTTCACAATGAGCAGTTCTTC	CASSHDTGLGSDVHNEQFF
NA	TRBV7-2	NA	TRBJ2-1	TGTGCCAGCAGCCCCGTGTCCGATGAGCAGTTCTTC	CASSPVSDEQFF
few	TRBV5-6	NA	TRBJ1-2	TGTGCCAGCAGCTTGGCCAGGGCGGACTATGGCTACACCTTC	CASSLARADYGYTF
few	TRBV5-1	TRBD2	TRBJ2-5	TGCGCCAGCAGGAAAGTAGCGGGAGCTGGGCAAGAGACCCAGTACTTC	CASRKVAGAGQETQYF
NA	TRBV5-1	NA	TRBJ2-2	TGCGCCACCAAACCCGGGGGAACGAACACCGGGGAGCTGTTTTTT	CATKPGGTNTGELFF
few	TRBV4-2	TRBD2	TRBJ2-3	TGTGCCAGCAGCCCCGCCTGGGCTAGCGGGAGGGGAGATACGCAGTATTTT	CASSPAWASGRGDTQYF
NA	TRBV5-1	TRBD1	TRBJ2-7	TGCGCCAGCAGCTTGGGGAGACAGGGGGCCTACGAGCAGTACTTC	CASSLGRQGAYEQYF
many	TRBV18	NA	TRBJ2-2	TGTGCCAGCTCTGGAGGAGGGGGCGCATCGACCGGGGAGCTGTTTTTT	CASSGGGGASTGELFF